This T cell receptor (beta chain) was observed in a study of blood T cell repertoires in COVID-19. Study overall: The United States, Italy and Spain were the sources of the acute and convalescent COVID-19 samples.

Germline V gene data show CDR1 as LNHDA and CDR2 as SQIVND (reference sequence). This CDR3 spans 17 amino acids. Between the trimmed V and J ends, which lost 4 bases and 0 bases, there was a span of 13 bases. Sequenced by immunoSEQ multiplex PCR; TCRdb stores in-frame clones only, minus some. The profile shows about 460,000 clones, 75% to 90% of them singletons. Recovered participants had two consecutive negative NP/OP PCR tests, healthcare professional clearance, or symptom resolution. This clonotype was sampled from a woman in her fifties or sixties who had recovered from COVID-19. V and J are TRBV19 and TRBJ1-6; D is undetermined. The sequenced sample was PBMCs or T cells enriched from blood (not recorded which). This CDR3 is CASSKDWSPSYNSPLHF. The CDR3, as DNA: TGTGCCAGTAGTAAGGACTGGAGTCCCTCCTATAATTCACCCCTCCACTTT.